The entry below describes one TCR beta chain. Its specificity is not known. The treatment is: roughly 18 received Ad26.COV2.S at low or high dose, single or two shots; several received placebo; per-sample allocation not given. Day 63 after the first injection of vaccine or placebo was the sampling time. TCRdb keeps only in-frame clones here, not all; method: immunoSEQ multiplex PCR. The data hold hundreds of thousands of clones, with approximately 86% observed a single time. Per the germline V gene, CDR1 is WNHNN and CDR2 is SYGVQD (reference sequence). V lost 7 bases and J 6 bases, leaving 14 bases between the germline ends. This CDR3 spans 13 amino acids. The sample belongs to a study of Ad26.COV2.S vaccination and SARS-CoV-2 variants. Overall study: As a participant in COV1001, the donor was in the Ad26.COV2.S trial arm. Administration of Ad26.COV2.S was intramuscular, either once or twice 56 days apart.

Study outcomes and limitations: Analyses that measured TCR breadth and depth may have underestimated total T cell responses. After vaccination, reports described spike-specific CD8+ and CD4+ T cell responses as showing substantial breadth.

The sample consisted of peripheral blood, taken in a trial of Ad26.COV2.S vaccine versus placebo. This chain connects TRBV10-1 to TRBJ2-3; either TRBD1 or TRBD2 may fit D (5 bases each). The receptor comes from a person between 18 and 59 years old who received the Ad26.COV2.S COVID-19 vaccine or a placebo. CDR3 protein: CASTPGPGDTQYF. CDR3 coding DNA: TGCGCCAGCACCCCAGGGCCGGGGGATACGCAGTATTTT.